This TCR beta chain is drawn from a study of blood T cell repertoires in COVID-19. TCRdb's table, derived via immunoSEQ multiplex PCR, lists solely in-frame clones and lacks some. The sample contains about 160,000 clones, 80% to 90% of which appear only once. This CDR3 is 15 amino acids long. The sample was PBMCs or T cells enriched from blood (not recorded which). The sequence was collected from a woman in her forties or fifties in a cohort exposed to, infected with or recovered from COVID-19 (not recorded which). V gene TRBV21-1 combines with J gene TRBJ1-2; no DNA check was done on the table's D call, TRBD1. TRBV21-1 is described as a pseudogene. The CDR3 DNA follows: TGTGCCAGCAGCATTCCTTACAGGGTCGGCAATGGCTACACCTTC. It specifies CASSIPYRVGNGYTF.